Below, one TCR beta chain is given with its context. CDR3 length equals 13 residues. V lost 5 bases and J 4 bases, leaving 11 bases between the germline ends. This specimen belongs to a study of blood T cell repertoires in COVID-19. As for the study in general: T cells, B-cell-depleted T cells, or PBMCs provided the cDNA or gDNA that served as material.

Study processing details: The assay estimated nucleated cells by amplifying reference gene primers. Profiling relied on immunoSEQ multiplex PCR, and the TCRdb table lists in-frame clones only, not all of them. That table supplies the V and J calls and clone size; D and trimming were determined from the DNA. The sample lists fewer than 250,000 clones, 75% to 85% occurring once. V and J are TRBV12-3 or TRBV12-4 and TRBJ1-2, with D perhaps TRBD1 (6 bases). The specimen sequenced was peripheral blood. The sequence was collected from a woman in her 70s with acute or convalescent COVID-19. CDR3 residues: CASSKTGLYGYTF. Here the CDR3 DNA reads TGTGCCAGCAGTAAGACAGGACTCTATGGCTACACCTTC.